Each of the 15 T cell receptor beta chains below was sequenced from the same sample in a study of beta chain features in type 1 diabetes. Investigators reverse transcribed all isolated RNA, so they sequenced expressed TCRB transcripts. Profiling relied on immunoSEQ multiplex PCR, and the TCRdb table lists in-frame clones only, not all of them. The sample yields around 40,000 clones, around 50% seen once. The material sequenced was Tregs from blood. The receptor set was obtained from a woman between 18 and 29 years old in good health.

The sample holds a few counts of this clone. This chain connects TRBV6-5 to TRBJ1-2; TRBD1 aligns across 9 bases. J lost 8 bases, V lost 5 bases, and 9 bases had no gene match. In germline, CDR1 is MNHEY, CDR2 SVGAGI. The CDR3 consists of 14 residues. CDR3 nucleotides: TGTGCCAGCAGTCAGCGGGACAGGGAAGGCGGCTACACCTTC. It yields the protein CASSQRDREGGYTF.

The CDR3 protein is CAWRWGMNTEAFF. The CDR3 DNA is TGTGCCTGGAGGTGGGGCATGAACACTGAAGCTTTCTTT. The gene calls are TRBV30 and TRBJ1-1, with D maybe TRBD1 (5 bases). V was trimmed by 3 bases and J by 0 bases, leaving 8 bases between them. The V gene's germline CDR1 is GTSNPN and CDR2 SVGIG (reference sequence). This CDR3 is 13 amino acids long.

This sequence joins TRBV11-2 and TRBJ2-7; D may be TRBD1 (6 bases). Per the germline V gene, CDR1 is SGHAT and CDR2 is FQNNGV. The ends were cut back, 4 bases at V and 4 bases at J, with 17 bases in the middle. CDR3 length: 15 amino acids. The CDR3 reads CASSSERQGLYEQYF. The CDR3 DNA sequence: TGTGCCAGCAGCTCCGAACGTCAGGGGTTGTACGAGCAGTACTTC.

V gene TRBV5-1 combines with J gene TRBJ1-1; D gene unclear. Germline assignment: CDR1 SGHRS and CDR2 YFSETQ. With 4 bases removed from V and 0 bases from J, the gap between germline ends came to 13 bases. The CDR3 is made up of 15 amino acids. Written as DNA, the CDR3 is TGCGCCAGCAGCCTCCGTGTGGAGATGAACACTGAAGCTTTCTTT. Translating gives CASSLRVEMNTEAFF.

The chain has TRBV7-9 and TRBJ2-1, with 11 bases fitting TRBD2. The CDR3 is 16 residues long. Trimming removed 1 base from V and 5 bases from J; junction bases left unmatched: 4. The germline CDR1 and CDR2 sequences are SEHNR and FQNEAQ (reference sequence). The DNA of the CDR3 is TGTGCCAGCAGCTTAGTCATAGCGGGAGGGAACAATGAGCAGTTCTTC. Translating gives CASSLVIAGGNNEQFF.

The rearrangement joins TRBV20-1 to TRBJ2-7, with D hard to call. The CDR3 sequence is 11 residues long. Germline V gene sequence: CDR1 DFQATT, CDR2 SNEGSKA (reference sequence). V was trimmed by 3 bases and J by 7 bases, leaving 10 bases between them. CDR3 region: CSASGWLEQYF. For the CDR3, the DNA is TGCAGTGCTAGCGGGTGGTTGGAGCAGTACTTC.

This chain links TRBV5-1 with TRBJ2-1; TRBD2 might be the D (6 bases). V was clipped by 4 bases and J by 4 bases, with 33 bases between them. Germline V gene data show CDR1 as SGHRS and CDR2 as YFSETQ. The CDR3 spans 21 residues. The CDR3 bases are TGCGCCAGCAGCCTTCCCCACCCCGGGACTGGACCGCAGGGACGGTACAATGAGCAGTTCTTC. Translated: CASSLPHPGTGPQGRYNEQFF.

The chain combines TRBV15 with TRBJ1-2; tentative D call: TRBD1 (5 bases). The V gene lost 1 base and the J gene lost 8 bases, with 11 bases spanning the gap. This CDR3 region has 13 residues. CDR1 is LNHNV and CDR2 is YYDKDF in the germline V gene (reference sequence). The CDR3 reads CATSRVGGVGYTF. The CDR3, as DNA: TGTGCCACCAGCAGAGTGGGGGGTGTAGGCTACACCTTC.

The DNA for the CDR3 is TGCAGTGCCGGTTTAATGGAGCAGTACTTC. This sequence encodes CSAGLMEQYF. The genes are TRBV20-1 and TRBJ2-7; D is unresolved. V lost 6 bases and J 7 bases, leaving 10 bases between the germline ends. Germline CDR1 reads DFQATT; CDR2 reads SNEGSKA (reference sequence). The CDR3 consists of 10 residues.

The sample holds a few counts of this clone. The chain combines TRBV7-9 with TRBJ1-2; D may be TRBD1 (5 bases). CDR1 is SEHNR and CDR2 is FQNEAQ in the germline V gene (reference sequence). The CDR3 length is 14 residues. Trimming removed 1 base at V and 4 bases at J, with 10 bases between. The CDR3 spells CASSLVAGLYGYTF. In DNA, the CDR3 is TGTGCCAGCAGCTTAGTGGCAGGGCTCTATGGCTACACCTTC.

Of note for this clone: At one boundary the junction diverges from the germline segment, which might be a read error. The sample contains more than one DNA sequence encoding this CDR3. This chain links TRBV5-1 with TRBJ2-2, with D maybe TRBD2 (6 bases). CDR1 is SGHRS and CDR2 is YFSETQ in the germline V gene. There are 16 residues in the CDR3. CDR3 protein: CASTFGGNANTGELFF. In nucleotides, the CDR3 is TGTGCCAGCACGTTTGGGGGGAACGCGAACACCGGGGAGCTGTTTTTT. The complete variable domain, with remaining parts taken from reference TRBV5-1 and TRBJ2-2, reads KAGVTQTPRYLIKTRGQQVTLSCSPISGHRSVSWYQQTPGQGLQFLFEYFSETQRNKGNFPGRFSGRQFSNSRSEMNVSTLELGDSALYLCASTFGGNANTGELFFGEGSRLTVL.

Written as DNA, the CDR3 is TGCGCCAGCAGCGGGATCGGACTAGCTGGCTGGGAAGAGACCCAGTACTTC. Its translation: CASSGIGLAGWEETQYF. The chain carries TRBV5-1 and TRBJ2-5; 8 bases line up with TRBD2. Germline V gene sequence: CDR1 SGHRS, CDR2 YFSETQ. J gave up 3 bases and V 4 bases, and 14 bases lay outside the gene matches. CDR3 length: 17 residues.

As regards this clone: Relative to the germline gene, one junction end is altered; a read error may explain this. The chain links TRBV7-8 to TRBJ2-1; a possible D gene is TRBD2 (6 bases). Germline assignment: CDR1 SGHVS and CDR2 FQNEAQ. The CDR3 sequence is 14 residues long. The CDR3 DNA reads TGTGCCAGCAGTTTAGACGGGAGATACAATGAGCAGTTCTTC. This encodes CASSLDGRYNEQFF.

The J gene is TRBJ2-7, the V gene TRBV5-4; D perhaps matches TRBD2 (6 bases). The V end was cut by 3 bases, the J end by 6 bases, with 13 bases between. Germline CDR1 and CDR2: SGHNT and YYREEE (reference sequence). The CDR3 has 13 residues. The CDR3 reads CASSSPRGAEQYF. CDR3 in DNA: TGTGCCAGCAGCTCCCCCCGCGGGGCCGAGCAGTACTTC. Filled out from reference TRBV5-4 and TRBJ2-7, the complete variable domain reads ETGVTQSPTHLIKTRGQQVTLRCSSQSGHNTVSWYQQALGQGPQFIFQYYREEENGRGNFPPRFSGLQFPNYSSELNVNALELDDSALYLCASSSPRGAEQYFGPGTRLTVT.

The V call is TRBV29-1, the J call TRBJ2-3; D might be TRBD2 (7 bases). V lost 2 bases, J lost 2 bases, and 14 bases lay in between. Germline V CDR1 and CDR2: SQVTM, ANQGSEA. The CDR3 runs to 15 residues. This chain's CDR3 is CSVEMGGAHTDTQYF. CDR3 nucleotides: TGCAGCGTTGAAATGGGGGGGGCTCACACAGATACGCAGTATTTT.